This TCR beta chain emerged from a study of beta chain features in type 1 diabetes. CDR3 size: 15 residues. V gave up 3 bases and J gave up 2 bases; unmatched junction bases: 7. Germline CDR1 reads SQVTM; CDR2 reads ANQGSEA. Study-level results: TCRB CDR3 length was moderately but significantly reduced in all four CD4+ subsets of Type 1 diabetes patients.

Regarding this clone: Its antigen remains unknown.

The isolated RNA, all of it, was reverse transcribed, so expressed TCRB transcripts were what got sequenced. The repertoire was sequenced with immunoSEQ multiplex PCR; TCRdb's copy has only in-frame clones and lacks some. The sample holds approximately 470,000 clones, 30% seen once. The clonotype originates from a man between 18 and 35 years old in good health. Material for sequencing was naive CD4+ T cells from blood. The chain is built from TRBV29-1 and TRBJ1-2; 9 bases match TRBD1. The CDR3 DNA sequence: TGCAGCGTTGATCAGACAGGGGGGAGAAACTATGGCTACACCTTC. Translating it yields CSVDQTGGRNYGYTF.